Following are 5 T cell receptor beta chains from one sample sequenced in a study of response to subunit inactivated influenza vaccine (dated by TCRdb to between 2017 and 2018). The sample's time point label, decoded: around 47 days after influenza vaccine administration. The library relied on RT-PCR. TCRdb lists the instrument as Illumina HiSeq 2500. TCRdb took the public reads, trimmed them with fastp at Q25, ran MiXCR for clone calling and kept in-frame beta chains. Duplicate CDR3 protein sequences are folded into a single record with the most common DNA and genes. The sample table shows about 160,000 distinct CDR3 sequences, and 9.5% to 13% are seen once. The ten most abundant clones make up under 15% of the sample. This material consisted of non-naive T cells sorted from PBMCs, taken roughly 6 weeks after vaccination. Taken with the paper, the label for cell subset or site translates to: memory T cell fraction. These receptors were collected from a man aged 45-65 years who received an inactivated influenza vaccine. Donor details come from another sample of the same person, matched by shared clones.

The V call is TRBV6-5, the J call TRBJ1-1; D is unclear. The CDR3 extends over 14 amino acids. The germline gives CDR1 MNHEY, CDR2 SVGAGI. Trimming pared 4 bases from V and 1 base from J, leaving 10 bases between. The CDR3 region is CASSFAEPNTEAFF. The CDR3 region has the DNA TGTGCCAGCAGTTTTGCGGAACCGAACACTGAAGCTTTCTTT.

This clonotype showed up many times. V usage is TRBV5-1 and J usage is TRBJ2-1; TRBD2 agrees at 8 bases. The V gene end was trimmed by 0 bases and the J gene end by 2 bases; junction bases not matched to a gene: 4. Germline lookup yields CDR1 SGHRS and CDR2 YFSETQ. The CDR3 covers 16 residues. CDR3 loop: CASSLATGGAYNEQFF. The CDR3 DNA follows: TGCGCCAGCAGCTTGGCCACCGGGGGGGCCTACAATGAGCAGTTCTTC.

The chain links TRBV20-1 to TRBJ2-5; TRBD2 matches at 13 bases. The junction had 9 bases not matched to a gene; V was cut back by 6 bases and J by 5 bases. The CDR3 is 15 residues long. Germline V lookup: CDR1 DFQATT, CDR2 SNEGSKA (reference sequence). The CDR3 nucleotides are TGCAGTGCACCAACTAGCGGGGGGGTCTTGGAGACCCAGTACTTC. Protein sequence: CSAPTSGGVLETQYF.

CDR3 DNA sequence: TGTGCCATCAGGGTACAAGGCGCGGATACGCAGTATTTT. Amino acid sequence: CAIRVQGADTQYF. The chain joins TRBV10-3 to TRBJ2-3; D not certain. The germline V gene has CDR1 ENHRY and CDR2 SYGVKD. The ends were cut back, 6 bases at V and 6 bases at J, with 13 bases in the middle. This CDR3 comprises 13 residues.

This clonotype was counted a few times. The V and J genes are TRBV29-1 and TRBJ2-1; D possibly matches TRBD1 or TRBD2 (6 bases each). The length of the CDR3 is 15 residues. Germline V CDR1 and CDR2: SQVTM, ANQGSEA. The V gene lost 5 bases and the J gene lost 0 bases, with 14 bases spanning the gap. The chain's CDR3 is CSVRPGGRSYNEQFF. The CDR3 DNA is TGCAGCGTTCGTCCCGGGGGCCGCTCCTACAATGAGCAGTTCTTC.